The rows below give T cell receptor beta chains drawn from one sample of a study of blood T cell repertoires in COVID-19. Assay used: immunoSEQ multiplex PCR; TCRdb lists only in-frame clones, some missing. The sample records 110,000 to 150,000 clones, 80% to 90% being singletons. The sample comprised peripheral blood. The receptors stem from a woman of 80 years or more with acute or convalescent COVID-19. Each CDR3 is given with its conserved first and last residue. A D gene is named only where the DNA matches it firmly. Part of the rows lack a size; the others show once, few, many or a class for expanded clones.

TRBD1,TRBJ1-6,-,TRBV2,CASSGEKQGASRVNSPLHF,TGTGCCAGCAGTGGGGAGAAACAGGGGGCCAGCCGGGTCAATTCACCCCTCCACTTT
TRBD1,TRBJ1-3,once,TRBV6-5,CASSRTGEFGNTIYF,TGTGCCAGCAGTCGGACAGGAGAGTTTGGAAACACCATATATTTT
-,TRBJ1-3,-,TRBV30,CAWSEISGNTIYF,TGTGCCTGGAGCGAGATCTCTGGAAACACCATATATTTT
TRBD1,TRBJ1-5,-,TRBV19,CASSMETEWDRGVNSNQPQHF,TGTGCCAGTAGTATGGAAACCGAGTGGGACAGGGGTGTGAATAGCAATCAGCCCCAGCATTTT
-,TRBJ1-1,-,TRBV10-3,CAISERGSPSGTEAFF,TGTGCCATCAGTGAGAGGGGGAGCCCGTCGGGCACTGAAGCTTTCTTT
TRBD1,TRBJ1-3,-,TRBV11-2,CASSFDRERRNTIYF,TGTGCCAGCAGCTTCGACAGGGAAAGGAGGAACACCATATATTTT
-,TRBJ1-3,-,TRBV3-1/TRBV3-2,CASSQGHSGNTIYF,TGTGCCAGCAGCCAAGGACACTCTGGAAACACCATATATTTT
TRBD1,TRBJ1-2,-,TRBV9,CASSEGQPLYYGYTF,TGTGCCAGCAGCGAGGGACAGCCTTTATATTATGGCTACACCTTC
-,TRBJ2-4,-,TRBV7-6,CASSPGGLGNIQYF,TGTGCCAGCAGCCCCGGGGGACTCGGAAACATTCAGTACTTC
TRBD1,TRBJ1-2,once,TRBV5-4,CASSLASGQGPTNYGYTF,TGTGCCAGCAGCTTGGCTTCAGGACAGGGGCCTACTAACTATGGCTACACCTTC
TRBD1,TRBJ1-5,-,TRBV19,CASSPYGRGPYQPQHF,TGTGCCAGTAGTCCTTATGGCAGGGGGCCTTATCAGCCCCAGCATTTT
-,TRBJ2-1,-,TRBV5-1,CASSLAQTNSYNEQFF,TGCGCCAGCAGCTTGGCGCAGACTAACTCCTACAATGAGCAGTTCTTC
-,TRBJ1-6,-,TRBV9,CASSATTGYNSPLHF,TGTGCCAGCAGCGCCACGACAGGCTATAATTCACCCCTCCACTTT
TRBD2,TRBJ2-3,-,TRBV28,CASSTPSGGETDTQYF,TGTGCCAGCAGTACCCCTAGCGGGGGGGAAACAGATACGCAGTATTTT
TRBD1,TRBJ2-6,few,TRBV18,CASSSPGQAFSGANVLTF,TGTGCCAGCTCAAGTCCGGGACAGGCTTTCTCTGGGGCCAACGTCCTGACTTTC
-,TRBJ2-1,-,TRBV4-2,CASSQSQDRAQFF,TGTGCCAGCAGCCAATCCCAGGACAGAGCGCAGTTCTTC
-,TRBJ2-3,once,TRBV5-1,CASSPGVETDTQYF,TGCGCCAGCAGCCCAGGGGTAGAAACAGATACGCAGTATTTT
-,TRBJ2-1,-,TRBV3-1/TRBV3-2,CASSPSDRCNEQFF,TGTGCCAGCAGCCCTTCGGACAGATGCAATGAGCAGTTCTTC
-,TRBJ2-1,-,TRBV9,CASSVVGGWDNEQFF,TGTGCCAGCAGCGTAGTTGGAGGGTGGGACAATGAGCAGTTCTTC
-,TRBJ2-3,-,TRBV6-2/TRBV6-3,CASSYLTSTDTQYF,TGTGCCAGCAGTTATCTCACTAGCACAGATACGCAGTATTTT
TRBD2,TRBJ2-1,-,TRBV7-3,CASSSTSGGAVSNEQFF,TGTGCCAGCAGCTCTACTAGCGGGGGGGCCGTTTCGAATGAGCAGTTCTTC
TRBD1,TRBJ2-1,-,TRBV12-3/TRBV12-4,CASSRDRGNEQFF,TGTGCCAGCAGTAGGGACAGGGGGAATGAGCAGTTCTTC
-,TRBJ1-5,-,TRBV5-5,CASSLSGQGGQPQHF,TGTGCCAGCAGCTTGAGTGGGCAGGGCGGTCAGCCCCAGCATTTT
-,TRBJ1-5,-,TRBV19,CASSISGMSNQPQHF,TGTGCCAGTAGTATCTCAGGGATGAGCAATCAGCCCCAGCATTTT
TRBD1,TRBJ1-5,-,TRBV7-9,CASSPGQGANQPQHF,TGTGCCAGCAGTCCGGGACAGGGGGCAAATCAGCCCCAGCATTTT
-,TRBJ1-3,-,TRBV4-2,CASSQDHNGNTIYF,TGTGCCAGCAGCCAAGATCACAACGGAAACACCATATATTTT
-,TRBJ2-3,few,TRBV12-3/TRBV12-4,CASSTLGLSQYF,TGTGCCAGCAGTACCCTGGGCCTCTCGCAGTATTTT
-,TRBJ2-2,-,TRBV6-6,CASSLSRDTGFTGELFF,TGTGCCAGCAGTCTATCCCGGGACACCGGGTTCACCGGGGAGCTGTTTTTT